These 19 T cell receptor beta chains came from one sample sequenced in a study of blood T cell repertoires in COVID-19. Sequencing was performed with immunoSEQ multiplex PCR; in TCRdb, only in-frame clones are kept and a portion is missing. Among 400,000 to 500,000 clones listed, 70% to 90% were seen once. Source material: PBMCs or T cells enriched from blood (not recorded which). The receptors were gathered from a woman in her 40s who had recovered from COVID-19.

Points on this clone: Germline is not matched at one junction end, which may reflect a read error. The rearrangement links TRBV7-7 to TRBJ1-1; D call uncertain. Germline assignment: CDR1 SSHAT and CDR2 FNYEAQ (reference sequence). The CDR3 is 14 amino acids. The CDR3 here is CASSLDMWASEAFF. CDR3 coding DNA: TGTGCTAGCAGCTTAGACATGTGGGCCTCTGAAGCTTTCTTT.

The rearrangement uses TRBV19 and TRBJ2-2, with a possible D match to TRBD1 (5 bases). CDR1 and CDR2 from the germline V gene are LNHDA and SQIVND (reference sequence). This CDR3 comprises 16 residues. V was shortened by 1 base and J by 5 bases, with 14 bases between the two germline ends. CDR3 bases: TGTGCCAGTAGTATAGTTGCAGGGATAGGGACCGGGGAGCTGTTTTTT. Its translation: CASSIVAGIGTGELFF.

The rearrangement uses TRBV10-3 and TRBJ2-7; 14 bases are a match to TRBD2. Germline V gives CDR1 ENHRY, CDR2 SYGVKD. CDR3 length equals 16 residues. V was pared by 8 bases and J by 5 bases, with 11 bases of the junction left unmatched. CDR3 region: CAIGEGTSGSSDEQYF. DNA of the CDR3: TGTGCCATCGGGGAGGGGACTAGCGGGAGTAGTGACGAGCAGTACTTC.

The V and J genes are TRBV19 and TRBJ1-2, with a weak D call TRBD1 (6 bases). Deletions cut 3 bases from V and 5 bases from J, with 16 bases between. This CDR3 contains 15 residues. From germline, CDR1 is LNHDA and CDR2 SQIVND (reference sequence). This CDR3 is CASSIQQGRRYGYTF. The CDR3 coding sequence is TGTGCCAGTAGTATCCAACAGGGAAGGAGGTATGGCTACACCTTC.

This clone was recorded a few times. The gene calls are TRBV12-3 or TRBV12-4 and TRBJ2-1; 12 nucleotides line up with TRBD2. The CDR3 is 13 amino acids. The V and J ends lost 8 bases and 6 bases, in that order; junction bases with no gene match: 2. Here the CDR3 DNA reads TGTGCCAGCGGACTAGCGGGATTCAATGAGCAGTTCTTC. Its translation is CASGLAGFNEQFF.

CDR3 protein: CASSWLGQGYEQYF. The CDR3 DNA follows: TGTGCCAGCAGCTGGCTAGGACAGGGGTACGAGCAGTACTTC. The gene calls are TRBV7-2 and TRBJ2-7; 9 bases map to TRBD1. Germline trimming cut 4 bases from V and 4 bases from J; bases unmatched to any gene: 5. The germline CDR1 and CDR2 sequences are SGHTA and FQGNSA. The CDR3 contains 14 residues.

This clone was picked up a small number of times. This rearrangement joins TRBV15 to TRBJ2-7; D unresolved. The CDR3 covers 15 residues. Between the trimmed V and J ends, which lost 3 bases and 2 bases, there was a span of 14 bases. CDR1 and CDR2 from the germline V gene are LNHNV and YYDKDF (reference sequence). CDR3 residues: CATSSALDPAYEQYF. The CDR3 coding sequence is TGTGCCACCAGCAGTGCATTAGATCCCGCCTACGAGCAGTACTTC.

The chain links TRBV14 to TRBJ2-1; 10 nucleotides align to TRBD2. From germline, CDR1 is SGHDN and CDR2 FVKESK. CDR3 size: 18 residues. The V segment lost 0 bases and the J segment 3 bases; nucleotides outside the gene matches: 8. The DNA of the CDR3 is TGTGCCAGCAGCCAAGATATCATAGCGGGAGGACACTACAATGAGCAGTTCTTC. Its translation is CASSQDIIAGGHYNEQFF.

V is TRBV5-1 and J is TRBJ2-5; D is ambiguous. The CDR3 covers 18 residues. V gave up 2 bases and J gave up 2 bases, with 22 bases separating them. From germline, CDR1 is SGHRS and CDR2 YFSETQ. The CDR3 DNA is TGCGCCAGCAGCTTCGACTCCGTACCGCCGCCCTTACAAGAGACCCAGTACTTC. Translating it yields CASSFDSVPPPLQETQYF.

Only one count was recorded for this clone. The genes are TRBV11-2 and TRBJ1-1; 8 bases fit TRBD1. The V and J ends lost 3 bases and 11 bases, in that order; junction bases with no gene match: 5. CDR1 and CDR2 from the germline V gene are SGHAT and FQNNGV. The CDR3 loop spans 12 amino acids. This CDR3 is CASSFRTGQAFF. Here the CDR3 DNA reads TGTGCCAGCAGCTTCCGGACAGGGCAGGCTTTCTTT.

The chain has TRBV6-2 or TRBV6-3 and TRBJ1-5, with TRBD1 matching 9 bases. Germline CDR1 MNHEY, CDR2 SVGEGT. This CDR3 is built from 16 residues. V lost 6 bases to trimming and J lost 7 bases; unmatched junction nucleotides: 13. For the CDR3, the DNA is TGTGCCAGCAGCCGACGAGACAGGGGGTTGTGGCAGCCCCAGCATTTT. Its protein is CASSRRDRGLWQPQHF.

The chain couples TRBV7-8 to TRBJ1-5, with D maybe TRBD1 (5 bases). This CDR3 has 14 amino acids. V lost 9 bases to trimming and J lost 0 bases, with 12 bases between them. The germline V gene has CDR1 SGHVS and CDR2 FQNEAQ. The CDR3 is CASGPGPSNQPQHF. CDR3 bases: TGTGCCAGTGGCCCAGGGCCTAGCAATCAGCCCCAGCATTTT.

The J gene is TRBJ1-4, the V gene TRBV30; tentative D call: TRBD1 (6 bases). The V gene lost 3 bases and the J gene lost 8 bases, with 19 bases spanning the gap. The CDR3 has 15 amino acids. Germline assignment: CDR1 GTSNPN and CDR2 SVGIG (reference sequence). The CDR3 loop reads CAWREQGIHTEKLFF. The CDR3 DNA reads TGTGCCTGGAGGGAACAGGGTATTCATACCGAAAAACTGTTTTTT.

There are a few counts of this clone. V is TRBV19 and J is TRBJ2-2; possibly TRBD1 for D (6 bases). Trimming removed 5 bases at V and 6 bases at J, with 16 bases between. The CDR3 runs to 15 residues. Germline V gene sequence: CDR1 LNHDA, CDR2 SQIVND (reference sequence). The CDR3 protein is CASSDRRVQAGELFF. The CDR3 nucleotides read TGTGCCAGTAGTGACAGGCGGGTTCAGGCCGGGGAGCTGTTTTTT.

The chain has TRBV9 and TRBJ2-1; unclear D gene. V shed 4 bases and J shed 7 bases, with 9 bases lying between them. CDR1 SGDLS and CDR2 YYNGEE come from the germline V gene. The CDR3 extends over 12 amino acids. DNA of the CDR3: TGTGCCAGCAGCCTTAACTTGAATGAGCAGTTCTTC. The encoded protein is CASSLNLNEQFF.

J is TRBJ2-1 and V is TRBV7-8; a possible D gene is TRBD1 (6 bases). Trimming stripped 5 bases from V and 8 bases from J, with 16 bases between. The germline gives CDR1 SGHVS, CDR2 FQNEAQ. The CDR3 is 14 residues long. The CDR3 loop is CASSPLDSGYEQFF. The CDR3 DNA follows: TGTGCCAGCAGCCCGCTGGACAGCGGATATGAGCAGTTCTTC.

This clone was recorded only once. This sequence joins TRBV7-2 and TRBJ2-3, with a possible D match to TRBD2 (6 bases). Germline V gene sequence: CDR1 SGHTA, CDR2 FQGNSA. The CDR3 runs to 14 residues. Trimming shortened V by 6 bases and J by 4 bases, and 14 bases separated the two germline ends. CDR3: CASRISGDSDTQYF. The CDR3 DNA reads as TGTGCCAGCAGGATTTCGGGGGATTCAGATACGCAGTATTTT.

The rearrangement joins TRBV7-2 to TRBJ1-1; D is uncertain. CDR1 is SGHTA, CDR2 FQGNSA, per germline. The CDR3 has 14 residues. V lost 5 bases, J lost 2 bases, and 12 bases lay in between. The DNA for the CDR3 is TGTGCCAGCAGCAACCGGGGATATAACACTGAAGCTTTCTTT. Residues: CASSNRGYNTEAFF.

The rearrangement uses TRBV18 and TRBJ1-2, with D unresolved. Germline lookup yields CDR1 KGHSH and CDR2 LQKENI. V shed 0 bases and J shed 3 bases, with 5 bases lying between them. The CDR3 has 13 amino acids. The CDR3 protein is CASSPPDYYGYTF. CDR3 nucleotide sequence: TGTGCCAGCTCACCACCTGACTACTATGGCTACACCTTC.